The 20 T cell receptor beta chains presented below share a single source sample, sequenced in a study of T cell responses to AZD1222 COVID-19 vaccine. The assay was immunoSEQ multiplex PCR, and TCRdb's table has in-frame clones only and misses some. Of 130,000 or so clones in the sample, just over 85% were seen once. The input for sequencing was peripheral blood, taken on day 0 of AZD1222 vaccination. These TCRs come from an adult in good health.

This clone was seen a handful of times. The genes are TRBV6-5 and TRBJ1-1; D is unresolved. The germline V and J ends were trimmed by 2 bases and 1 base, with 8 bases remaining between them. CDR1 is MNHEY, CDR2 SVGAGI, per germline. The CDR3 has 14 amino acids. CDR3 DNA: TGTGCCAGCAGTTACGTCGGACGGAACACTGAAGCTTTCTTT. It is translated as CASSYVGRNTEAFF.

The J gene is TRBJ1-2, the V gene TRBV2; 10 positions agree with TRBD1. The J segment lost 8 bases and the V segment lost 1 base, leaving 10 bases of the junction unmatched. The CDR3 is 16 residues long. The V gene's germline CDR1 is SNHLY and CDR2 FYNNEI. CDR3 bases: TGTGCCAGCAGTGAAGAGGGGCCGGGACAGGGGACAGGCTACACCTTC. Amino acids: CASSEEGPGQGTGYTF.

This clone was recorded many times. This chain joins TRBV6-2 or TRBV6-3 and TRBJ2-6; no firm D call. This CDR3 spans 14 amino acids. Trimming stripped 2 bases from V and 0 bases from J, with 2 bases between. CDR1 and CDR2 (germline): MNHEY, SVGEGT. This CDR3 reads CASSYSSGANVLTF. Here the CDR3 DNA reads TGTGCCAGCAGTTACAGCTCTGGGGCCAACGTCCTGACTTTC.

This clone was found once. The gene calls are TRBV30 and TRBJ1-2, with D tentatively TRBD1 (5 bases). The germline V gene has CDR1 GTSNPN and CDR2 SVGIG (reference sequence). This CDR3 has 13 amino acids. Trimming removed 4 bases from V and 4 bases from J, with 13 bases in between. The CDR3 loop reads CAWNPGRSYGYTF. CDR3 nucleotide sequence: TGTGCCTGGAATCCAGGGAGAAGCTATGGCTACACCTTC. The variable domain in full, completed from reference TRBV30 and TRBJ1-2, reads SQTIHQWPATLVQPVGSPLSLECTVEGTSNPNLYWYRQAAGRGLQLLFYSVGIGQISSEVPQNLSASRPQDRQFILSSKKLLLSDSGFYLCAWNPGRSYGYTFGSGTRLTVV.

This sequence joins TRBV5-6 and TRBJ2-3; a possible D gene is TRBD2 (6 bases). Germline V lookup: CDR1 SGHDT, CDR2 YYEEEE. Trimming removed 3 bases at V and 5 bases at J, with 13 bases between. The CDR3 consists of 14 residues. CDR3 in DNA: TGTGCCAGCAGCTCCGGCGGGGTGAGAGATACGCAGTATTTT. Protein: CASSSGGVRDTQYF.

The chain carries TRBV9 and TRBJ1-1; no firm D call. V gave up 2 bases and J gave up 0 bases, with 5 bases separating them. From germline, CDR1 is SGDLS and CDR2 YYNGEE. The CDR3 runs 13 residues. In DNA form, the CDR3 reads TGTGCCAGCAGCGTTGGGATGAACACTGAAGCTTTCTTT. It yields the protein CASSVGMNTEAFF.

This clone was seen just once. The CDR3 DNA sequence: TGTGCCAGCAGCTTAGAGGCAGGCTTTAATTCACCCCTCCACTTT. Translation: CASSLEAGFNSPLHF. This rearrangement joins TRBV7-2 to TRBJ1-6, with D uncertain. Germline V gene lookup returns CDR1 SGHTA and CDR2 FQGNSA. The CDR3 has 15 amino acids. V was shortened by 1 base and J by 6 bases, with 10 bases between the two germline ends.

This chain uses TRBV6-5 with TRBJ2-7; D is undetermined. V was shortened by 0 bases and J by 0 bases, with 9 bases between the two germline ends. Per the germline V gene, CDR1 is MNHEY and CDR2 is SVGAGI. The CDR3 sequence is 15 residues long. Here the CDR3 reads CASSYSLADSYEQYF. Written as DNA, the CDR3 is TGTGCCAGCAGTTACTCGTTGGCGGACTCCTACGAGCAGTACTTC.

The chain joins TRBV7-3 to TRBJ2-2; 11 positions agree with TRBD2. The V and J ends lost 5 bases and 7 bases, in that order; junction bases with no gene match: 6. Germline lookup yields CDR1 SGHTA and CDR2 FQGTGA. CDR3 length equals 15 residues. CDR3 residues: CASSATSGVIGELFF. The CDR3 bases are TGTGCCAGCAGCGCGACTAGCGGGGTAATCGGGGAGCTGTTTTTT.

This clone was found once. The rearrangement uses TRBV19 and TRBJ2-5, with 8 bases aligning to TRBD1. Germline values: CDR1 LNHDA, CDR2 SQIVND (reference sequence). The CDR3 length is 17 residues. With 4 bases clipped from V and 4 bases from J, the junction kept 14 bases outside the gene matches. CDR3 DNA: TGTGCCAGTAGTACCACCCACGGACAGGGAATGGTAGAGACCCAGTACTTC. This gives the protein CASSTTHGQGMVETQYF.

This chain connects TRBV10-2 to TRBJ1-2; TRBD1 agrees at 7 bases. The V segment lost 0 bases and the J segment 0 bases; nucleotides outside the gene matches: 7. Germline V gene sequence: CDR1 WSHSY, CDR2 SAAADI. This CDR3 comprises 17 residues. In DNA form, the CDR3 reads TGCGCCAGCAGTGAGTCGCGACAGGGCACATCTAACTATGGCTACACCTTC. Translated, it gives CASSESRQGTSNYGYTF.

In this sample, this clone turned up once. CDR3 nucleotides: TGTGCCAGTAGTATAGATGTGGGGGACAATCAGCCCCAGCATTTT. Amino acid sequence: CASSIDVGDNQPQHF. The chain is built from TRBV19 and TRBJ1-5, with D possibly being TRBD1 (5 bases). Trimming removed 0 bases at V and 3 bases at J, with 9 bases between. This CDR3 comprises 15 residues. Germline values: CDR1 LNHDA, CDR2 SQIVND (reference sequence).

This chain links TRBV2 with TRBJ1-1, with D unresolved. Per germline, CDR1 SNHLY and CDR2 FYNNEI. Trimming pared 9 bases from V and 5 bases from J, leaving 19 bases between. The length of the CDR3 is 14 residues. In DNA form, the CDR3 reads TGTGCCAGAACCACCCCCCTTTTAGGGACTGAAGCTTTCTTT. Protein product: CARTTPLLGTEAFF. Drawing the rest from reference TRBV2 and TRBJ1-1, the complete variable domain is EPEVTQTPSHQVTQMGQEVILRCVPISNHLYFYWYRQILGQKVEFLVSFYNNEISEKSEIFDDQFSVERPDGSNFTLKIRSTKLEDSAMYFCARTTPLLGTEAFFGQGTRLTVV.

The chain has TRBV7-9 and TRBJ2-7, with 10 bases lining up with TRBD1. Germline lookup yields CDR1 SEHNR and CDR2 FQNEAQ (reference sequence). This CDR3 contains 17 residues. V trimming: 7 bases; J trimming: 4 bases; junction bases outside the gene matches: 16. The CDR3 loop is CASTSDRGMLRRYEQYF. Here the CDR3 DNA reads TGTGCCAGCACCTCGGACAGGGGGATGCTGAGAAGGTACGAGCAGTACTTC.

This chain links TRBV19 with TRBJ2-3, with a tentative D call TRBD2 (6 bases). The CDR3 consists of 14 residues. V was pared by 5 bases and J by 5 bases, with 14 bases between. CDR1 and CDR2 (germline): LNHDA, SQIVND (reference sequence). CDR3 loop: CASSFGAGGDTQYF. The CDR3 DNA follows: TGTGCCAGTAGTTTTGGGGCCGGGGGAGATACGCAGTATTTT.

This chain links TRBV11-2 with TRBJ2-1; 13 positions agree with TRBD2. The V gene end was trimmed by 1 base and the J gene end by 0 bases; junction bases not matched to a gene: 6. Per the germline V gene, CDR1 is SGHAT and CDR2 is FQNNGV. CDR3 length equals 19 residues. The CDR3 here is CASSLAGTSGASSYNEQFF. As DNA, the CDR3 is TGTGCCAGCAGCTTAGCTGGGACTAGCGGGGCCAGCTCCTACAATGAGCAGTTCTTC.

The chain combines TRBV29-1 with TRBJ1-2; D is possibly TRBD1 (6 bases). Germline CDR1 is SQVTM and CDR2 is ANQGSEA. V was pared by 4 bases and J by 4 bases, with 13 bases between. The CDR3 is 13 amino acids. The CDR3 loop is CSVGRGAGYGYTF. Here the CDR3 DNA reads TGCAGCGTTGGCAGGGGAGCGGGCTATGGCTACACCTTC.

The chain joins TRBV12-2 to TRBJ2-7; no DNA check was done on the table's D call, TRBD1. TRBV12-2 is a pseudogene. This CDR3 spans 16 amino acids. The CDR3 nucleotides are TGTGCAAGTCGCTTATGGCCCGAGGACAGGGTGACCGAGCAGTACTTC. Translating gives CASRLWPEDRVTEQYF.

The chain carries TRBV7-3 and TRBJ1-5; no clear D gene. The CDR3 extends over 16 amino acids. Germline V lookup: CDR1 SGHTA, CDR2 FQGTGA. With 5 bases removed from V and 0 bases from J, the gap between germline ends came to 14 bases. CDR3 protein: CASSKASFYSNQPQHF. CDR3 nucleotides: TGTGCCAGCAGCAAAGCCAGCTTTTATAGCAATCAGCCCCAGCATTTT.

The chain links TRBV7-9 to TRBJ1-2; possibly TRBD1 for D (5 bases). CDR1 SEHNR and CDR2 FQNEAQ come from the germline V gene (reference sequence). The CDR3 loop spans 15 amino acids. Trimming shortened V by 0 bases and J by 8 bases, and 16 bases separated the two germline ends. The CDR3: CASSLAPGLGIGYTF. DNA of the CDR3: TGTGCCAGCAGCTTAGCCCCGGGGCTGGGGATCGGCTACACCTTC.